This T cell receptor beta chain was found in a study of human T cells and chemical hapten exposure. On the study more broadly: Slight volume differences across pooled libraries mainly accounted for varying per-sample TCR yields.

Notes on this clonotype: What it binds is not known.

General observations from the study: Those TCRs sitting above 1 in 1000 frequency stayed the same with DPC sensitization.

In TCRdb, the RACE reads were re-called with MiXCR into one record per CDR3 protein. The table records about 260,000 distinct CDR3 sequences, 8.6% of them present only once. The germline V gene has CDR1 MDHEN and CDR2 SYDVKM. The CDR3 is 12 amino acids. The time point denotes: pre-sensitization, week 0. As to treatment: therapeutic diphenylcyclopropenone sensitization with weekly scalp DPC. The V call is TRBV28, the J call TRBJ1-1; D not resolved. The source of this sequence is a woman aged 40 to 55 with alopecia areata. Some clones in this sample may be carry-over from other donors' samples. Sequencing used whole blood, obtained in connection with sensitization to the hapten diphenylcyclopropenone (DPC). For the CDR3, the DNA is TGTGTCGGTCGGACGGCGAACACTGAAGCTTTCTTT. It is translated as CVGRTANTEAFF.